The 9 T cell receptor beta chains below were found in one sample sequenced in a study of OX40 agonist ivuxolimab in advanced cancers. The method was immunoSEQ multiplex PCR; TCRdb's version includes in-frame clones alone and lacks a portion of them. The sample lists about 21,000 clones; about 79% were seen once. Source: CD4+ or CD8+ T cells sorted from blood, taken in a trial of the OX40 agonist ivuxolimab. All receptors come from an adult with an advanced solid tumor such as melanoma, head and neck, liver or kidney cancer.

The rearrangement joins TRBV15 to TRBJ1-3; 7 positions agree with TRBD1. Germline CDR1 LNHNV, CDR2 YYDKDF (reference sequence). Trimming removed 1 base from V and 4 bases from J; junction bases left unmatched: 10. CDR3 length equals 17 residues. CDR3 coding DNA: TGTGCCACCAGCAGAGCCCTTCTGACAGGGACCGGAAACACCATATATTTT. Its translation: CATSRALLTGTGNTIYF. Supplemented by reference TRBV15 and TRBJ1-3, the full variable domain reads DAMVIQNPRYQVTQFGKPVTLSCSQTLNHNVMYWYQQKSSQAPKLLFHYYDKDFNNEADTPDNFQSRRPNTSFCFLDIRSPGLGDTAMYLCATSRALLTGTGNTIYFGEGSWLTVV.

This clone has just one count. V usage is TRBV5-4 and J usage is TRBJ1-1; D is possibly TRBD1 (6 bases). The CDR3 totals 14 residues. Germline-derived CDR1 and CDR2 are SGHNT and YYREEE (reference sequence). V lost 2 bases and J 0 bases, leaving 8 bases between the germline ends. For the CDR3, the DNA is TGTGCCAGCAGCTTTGGGGGGCTGAACACTGAAGCTTTCTTT. This translates into CASSFGGLNTEAFF.

This chain joins TRBV29-1 and TRBJ1-1; 9 bases are a match to TRBD1. V lost 4 bases, J lost 3 bases, and 12 bases stayed unmatched. CDR3 length: 16 amino acids. Germline V lookup: CDR1 SQVTM, CDR2 ANQGSEA. The CDR3 region has the DNA TGCAGCGTTGCCGGGACAGGGACTATTAGGGACACTGAAGCTTTCTTT. This encodes CSVAGTGTIRDTEAFF.

This clone came up once. The chain combines TRBV7-9 with TRBJ2-5; TRBD1 is a possible D gene (5 bases). CDR3 length: 15 amino acids. V was trimmed by 4 bases and J by 3 bases, leaving 15 bases between them. CDR1 SEHNR and CDR2 FQNEAQ come from the germline V gene (reference sequence). The CDR3 region is CASSSRTIPKETQYF. In DNA form, the CDR3 reads TGTGCCAGCAGCTCCCGGACAATACCCAAAGAGACCCAGTACTTC. Together with reference TRBV7-9 and TRBJ2-5, the CDR3 gives the full variable domain: DTGVSQNPRHKITKRGQNVTFRCDPISEHNRLYWYRQTLGQGPEFLTYFQNEAQLEKSRLLSDRFSAERPKGSFSTLEIQRTEQGDSAMYLCASSSRTIPKETQYFGPGTRLLVL.

The V gene is TRBV19, the J gene TRBJ2-5; the match to TRBD2 covers 8 bases. The CDR3 runs 15 residues. Germline CDR1 is LNHDA and CDR2 is SQIVND (reference sequence). The junction had 8 bases not matched to a gene; V was cut back by 3 bases and J by 5 bases. The CDR3 DNA reads as TGTGCCAGTAGTATCGCGGGAGGCCCGACGGAGACCCAGTACTTC. It codes for CASSIAGGPTETQYF. The complete variable domain, with remaining parts taken from reference TRBV19 and TRBJ2-5, reads DGGITQSPKYLFRKEGQNVTLSCEQNLNHDAMYWYRQDPGQGLRLIYYSQIVNDFQKGDIAEGYSVSREKKESFPLTVTSAQKNPTAFYLCASSIAGGPTETQYFGPGTRLLVL.

The V and J genes are TRBV28 and TRBJ1-3; no clear D gene. This CDR3 has 12 amino acids. Trimming removed 3 bases from V and 3 bases from J, with 3 bases in between. CDR1 and CDR2 from the germline V gene are MDHEN and SYDVKM. CDR3 sequence reads: CASSLGGNTIYF. For the CDR3, the DNA is TGTGCCAGCAGTTTGGGTGGAAACACCATATATTTT.

The chain is built from TRBV6-5 and TRBJ2-7; tentatively, D is TRBD1 or TRBD2 (5 bases each). Germline CDR1 and CDR2: MNHEY and SVGAGI. This CDR3 has 12 residues. The germline V and J ends were trimmed by 6 bases and 9 bases, with 15 bases remaining between them. For the CDR3, the DNA is TGTGCCAGCAGCCCCCCCGGGGCCGGGCAGTACTTC. Its protein product is CASSPPGAGQYF.

In its sample, this clone was seen a few times. The V call is TRBV9, the J call TRBJ1-2; no clear D gene. Germline CDR1 SGDLS, CDR2 YYNGEE. The V gene lost 5 bases and the J gene lost 8 bases, with 10 bases spanning the gap. This CDR3 comprises 11 residues. CDR3 nucleotides: TGTGCCAGCAGGACCAACGGGGGCTACACCTTC. This encodes CASRTNGGYTF. The full variable domain, rest sourced from reference TRBV9 and TRBJ1-2, is DSGVTQTPKHLITATGQRVTLRCSPRSGDLSVYWYQQSLDQGLQFLIQYYNGEERAKGNILERFSAQQFPDLHSELNLSSLELGDSALYFCASRTNGGYTFGSGTRLTVV.

The chain joins TRBV6-5 to TRBJ2-6; D remains ambiguous. V was trimmed by 5 bases and J by 3 bases, leaving 11 bases between them. CDR3 length equals 15 residues. Per germline, CDR1 MNHEY and CDR2 SVGAGI. CDR3 coding DNA: TGTGCCAGCAGTAAGAGCTTTCTTGGGGCCAACGTCCTGACTTTC. This codes for CASSKSFLGANVLTF.